This TCR beta chain was documented in a study of T cell responses to AZD1222 COVID-19 vaccine (dated by TCRdb to the early 2020s). Background for the entire study: TCR sequencing covered over 230 trial participants: nearly 210 given two doses of AZD1222 and about 26 given two doses of MenACWY control vaccine. Trial participants were enrolled into age subgroups of 18-55, 56-69 and 70-plus years, which contained around 140, 26 and 57 TCR-sequenced participants, respectively. General conclusions and limits of the study: Only a handful of AZD1222 recipients were SARS-CoV-2 seropositive at baseline, limiting conclusions about previously exposed vaccinees. The 56-69-year group was small, and its depth increase did not reach significance, likely because of low power. CD4 TCRs associated with the vaccine covered the entire spike protein, and the dominant responses were in regions 160-218 and 743-854. Nearly half of unique spike-specific TCRs reportedly recognized epitopes outside regions mutated in the B.1.351 and B.1.1.7 variants. Because no day 14 peak-response samples were available, repertoires were characterized only after the peak T cell response. After two AZD1222 doses, spike-specific TCR breadth and depth were significantly higher than at day 0 and than in MenACWY recipients. Most participants were white British and females outnumbered males, and the authors suggested that clonal diversity may have been underestimated.

The CDR3 regions of human TCRbeta chains were subjected to immunosequencing. In the source study's methods: TCRs in the repertoires were compared against a reference library of SARS-CoV-2-specific TCRs that had been generated with the MIRA antigen-specificity platform. Breadth was defined as the fraction of unique TCRs that were SARS-CoV-2-associated, and depth was defined as the fraction of total T cells that were SARS-CoV-2-associated. Using the MIRA data, each spike-specific TCR was mapped to the spike region that the TCR reacts to and placed in a CD4 or CD8 class. Log10-transformed breadth and depth values were compared by one-way ANOVA with Sidak's multiple comparisons tests. The table comes from immuneACCESS by way of TCRdb, which keeps in-frame sequences with V and J called. Part of the clones is missing from these tables; in studies checked, under half for an unresolved V gene and the rest for unknown reasons. The DNA was the basis for D and trimming; V, J and clone size are from that table. The sample has about 120,000 clones on record, around 90% of them singletons. In total, the top ten clones hold under 4.5% of the sample.

Concerning this clone itself: What antigen it recognizes has not been identified. Per-nucleotide qualities are absent, and no much larger clonotype sits a single base away.

In the paper's terms, the time point label means: about 28 days (+/-7) after the second vaccine dose. The treatment or condition tag for this specimen amounts to: meningococcal conjugate vaccine given as trial control. Vaccinee samples came from UK trials COV001 and COV002, including a single-blind randomized controlled phase 2/3 trial of AZD1222 (ChAdOx1 nCoV-19) in healthy adults. Trial participant PBMC samples were collected at day 0 and day 28 after the second dose for TCRbeta chain sequencing. CDR1 and CDR2 are read off the germline V gene (reference sequence) as MNHNY and SVGAGI. Here V drops 7 bases and J drops 6 bases, and the junction holds 11 bases not matched to any gene. The CDR3 sequence holds 15 residues, the cysteine and phenylalanine included. Only the CDR3 DNA stays, 45 bases, in frame from base 1.

The input for sequencing was peripheral blood, taken 28 days after the second dose of the MenACWY control vaccine. The receptor was derived from an adult who received the MenACWY meningococcal vaccine as a control. The chain joins TRBV6-6 to TRBJ2-2, and 7 junction bases match TRBD1. The sequenced DNA is TGTGCCAGCAACCCCCGACAGGGCCCCGCCGGGGAGCTGTTTTTT. Its protein reads: CASNPRQGPAGELFF.